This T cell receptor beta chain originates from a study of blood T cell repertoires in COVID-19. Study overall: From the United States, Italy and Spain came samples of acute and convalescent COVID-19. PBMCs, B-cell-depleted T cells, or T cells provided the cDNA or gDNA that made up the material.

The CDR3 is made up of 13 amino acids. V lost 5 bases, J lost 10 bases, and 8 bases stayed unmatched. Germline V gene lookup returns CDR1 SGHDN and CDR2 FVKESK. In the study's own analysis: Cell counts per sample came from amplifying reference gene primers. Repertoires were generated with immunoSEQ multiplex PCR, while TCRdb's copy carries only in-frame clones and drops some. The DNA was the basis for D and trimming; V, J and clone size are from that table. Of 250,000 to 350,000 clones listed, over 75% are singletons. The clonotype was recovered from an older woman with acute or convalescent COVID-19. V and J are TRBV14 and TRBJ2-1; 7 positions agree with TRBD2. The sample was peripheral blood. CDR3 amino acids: CASSGRREREQFF. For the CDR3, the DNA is TGTGCCAGCAGCGGGCGGCGGGAGCGAGAGCAGTTCTTC.